The sequence of this T cell receptor beta chain was determined in a study of T-cell reconstitution after alpha-beta-depleted transplantation in children. Study results and limitations: High day-60 TCRbeta diversity in some patients came from surviving recipient T cells and thymic progenitors. Several hundred graft clones that had expanded were reportedly the source of alpha-beta T cells about two months after transplant.

The TCRbeta library was prepared with unique molecular identifiers. MiXCR was run by TCRdb on the PCR reads, yielding one entry per CDR3 protein. The table has approximately 980,000 distinct CDR3 sequences, 25% to 30% seen once; the top ten hold around 30%. This clonotype was seen a few times. Its antigen is not known. V lost 4 bases and J 1 base, leaving 14 bases between the germline ends. The CDR3 totals 15 residues. Germline CDR1 is SGHAT and CDR2 is FQNNGV. The source is a boy in the first two years of life who had a stem cell transplant for SCID, so the T cells may come from the graft donor. This rearrangement joins TRBV11-2 to TRBJ2-7, with a tentative D call TRBD1 (6 bases). Sequencing used PBMCs, mostly from graft donor cells, obtained 360 days after TCRalphabeta/CD19-depleted stem cell transplant. In DNA, the CDR3 is TGTGCCAGCAGCTCAGGGGACCACCTTTCCTACGAGCAGTACTTC. Translation: CASSSGDHLSYEQYF.